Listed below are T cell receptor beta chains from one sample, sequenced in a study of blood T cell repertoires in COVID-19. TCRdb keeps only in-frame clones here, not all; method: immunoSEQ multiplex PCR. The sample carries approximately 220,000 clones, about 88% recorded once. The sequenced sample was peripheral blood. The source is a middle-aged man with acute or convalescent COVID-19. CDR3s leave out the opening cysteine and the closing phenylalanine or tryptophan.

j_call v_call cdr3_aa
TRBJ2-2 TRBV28 ASSRRTGELF
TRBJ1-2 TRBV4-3 ASSQDTFGYRGYGYT
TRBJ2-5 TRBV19 ASRGTGQETQY
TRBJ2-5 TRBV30 AWSVEKAGERYQETQY
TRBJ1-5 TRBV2 ASSALLAGNQPQH
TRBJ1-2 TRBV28 ASRERAGDGYT
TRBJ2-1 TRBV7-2 ASSTPGQGVNEQF
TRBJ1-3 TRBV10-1 ASQDSRSSGNTIY
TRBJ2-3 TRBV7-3 ASSSNTDTQY
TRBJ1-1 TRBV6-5 ASRKDRGTEAF
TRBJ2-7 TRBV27 ASSLHQTGAREQY
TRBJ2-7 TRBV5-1 ASSPGTGGPYEQY
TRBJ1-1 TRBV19 ASSEQTNTEAF